This T cell receptor (beta chain) came from a study of Ad26.COV2.S vaccination and SARS-CoV-2 variants. Across the study: Once, or twice with 56 days between doses, Ad26.COV2.S was given intramuscularly.

Treatment given: approximately 18 received Ad26.COV2.S at low or high dose, single or two shots; roughly five received placebo; per-sample allocation not given. Following the first vaccine or placebo injection, samples were taken on day 63. Immunization relied on an Ad26 vector, which expressed Wuhan-strain SARS-CoV-2 spike. Trimming took off 0 bases at V and 8 bases at J, with 7 bases between the two ends. Per germline, CDR1 MGHRA and CDR2 YSYEKL. The CDR3 extends over 12 amino acids. With respect to this clone: What it binds is not known.

Clones were sequenced by immunoSEQ multiplex PCR, and TCRdb holds only the in-frame ones, with some missing. The data show about 280,000 clones, with about 90% seen just once and around 3% held by the top ten. Study outcomes and limitations: Analyses that measured TCR breadth and depth may have underestimated total T cell responses.

This rearrangement joins TRBV4-1 to TRBJ1-1; D unresolved. The receptor was isolated from a person between 18 and 65 years old who received the Ad26.COV2.S COVID-19 vaccine or a placebo. The specimen comprised peripheral blood, sampled in a trial of Ad26.COV2.S vaccine versus placebo. CDR3 residues: CASSQDRVEAFF. The CDR3 DNA reads as TGCGCCAGCAGCCAAGATCGGGTGGAAGCTTTCTTT.